A single sample is the source of the 18 T cell receptor beta chains below, sequenced in a study of cytomegalovirus exposure and HLA in healthy donors. The primer mix had 60 Vbeta and 13 Jbeta primers. Sequenced by immunoSEQ multiplex PCR; TCRdb stores in-frame clones only, minus some. The listing records 50,000 to 60,000 clones. Sequencing was carried out using PBMCs. The receptors here all came from a male donor in good health and CMV-seronegative.

On this clone: Other DNA sequences within the sample encode an identical CDR3. In nucleotides, the CDR3 is TGTGCCAGCAGTTACTCCCGGACAGGGGGCGGGTATGGCTACACCTTC. Translating it yields CASSYSRTGGGYGYTF. The chain is built from TRBV6-5 and TRBJ1-2; 11 positions agree with TRBD1. V dropped 0 bases and J dropped 5; count of bases not matched to a gene: 5. The CDR3 has 16 amino acids. Germline CDR1 MNHEY, CDR2 SVGAGI.

This rearrangement joins TRBV7-6 to TRBJ1-5, with 9 positions matching TRBD1. CDR1 is SGHVS and CDR2 is FNYEAQ in the germline V gene. V trimming: 2 bases; J trimming: 4 bases; junction bases outside the gene matches: 3. This CDR3 has 15 residues. CDR3 region: CASSLRQGVNQPQHF. CDR3 coding DNA: TGTGCCAGCAGCTTAAGACAGGGGGTGAATCAGCCCCAGCATTTT.

The rearrangement links TRBV7-6 to TRBJ2-1, with 10 bases aligning to TRBD1. The CDR3 is 14 amino acids. Germline V gene lookup returns CDR1 SGHVS and CDR2 FNYEAQ. The junction had 2 bases not matched to a gene; V was cut back by 4 bases and J by 5 bases. The CDR3 region has the DNA TGTGCCAGCAGCTCCGGGACAGGGGACAATGAGCAGTTCTTC. It yields the protein CASSSGTGDNEQFF.

The CDR3 reads CASSERTGGNTEAFF. CDR3 nucleotide sequence: TGTGCCAGCAGCGAAAGGACAGGGGGAAACACTGAAGCTTTCTTT. The rearrangement uses TRBV7-9 and TRBJ1-1; 10 nucleotides agree with TRBD1. Germline V gives CDR1 SEHNR, CDR2 FQNEAQ (reference sequence). After removal of 5 bases from V and 2 bases from J, the junction contained 5 bases not matched to a gene. The CDR3 is 15 residues long.

J is TRBJ1-3 and V is TRBV7-2; perhaps TRBD1 as D (5 bases). CDR1 and CDR2 (germline): SGHTA, FQGNSA. V was cut by 7 bases and J by 0 bases, with 10 bases left in between. The CDR3 contains 14 residues. The CDR3 spells CASKTQDSGNTIYF. The CDR3 DNA sequence: TGTGCCAGCAAAACACAGGACTCTGGAAACACCATATATTTT.

The V and J genes are TRBV4-1 and TRBJ1-4; 8 bases are shared with TRBD1. J lost 4 bases, V lost 5 bases, and 6 bases had no gene match. The germline V gene has CDR1 MGHRA and CDR2 YSYEKL. The CDR3 loop spans 15 amino acids. The CDR3 bases are TGCGCCAGCAGCACCGACAGGGGAGTTAATGAAAAACTGTTTTTT. It encodes CASSTDRGVNEKLFF.

The rearrangement uses TRBV6-5 and TRBJ2-1, with TRBD1 matching over 8 bases. The germline gives CDR1 MNHEY, CDR2 SVGAGI. The CDR3 is made up of 15 amino acids. With 4 bases clipped from V and 7 bases from J, the junction kept 9 bases outside the gene matches. As DNA, the CDR3 is TGTGCCAGCAGTTCCTTTCGGACAGGGTTTAATGAGCAGTTCTTC. Its protein product is CASSSFRTGFNEQFF.

CDR3 amino acids: CARGSLTGTGSGKLFF. DNA for the CDR3: TGTGCCAGGGGTTCTCTTACCGGGACAGGGTCTGGAAAACTGTTTTTT. This rearrangement joins TRBV2 to TRBJ1-4; 9 bases are shared with TRBD1. V shed 9 bases and J 10 bases; nucleotides not matched to a gene: 18. Looked up from germline, CDR1 is SNHLY and CDR2 is FYNNEI. The CDR3 length is 16 residues.

The gene calls are TRBV11-1 and TRBJ2-1; 7 bases map to TRBD1. Per the germline V gene, CDR1 is SGHAT and CDR2 is FQDESV (reference sequence). The V and J ends lost 2 bases and 8 bases, in that order; junction bases with no gene match: 18. There are 18 residues in the CDR3. The CDR3, as DNA: TGTGCCAGCAGCTTATGGGGAGAGGGGGCGCGGTCTATCGATGAGCAGTTCTTC. It is translated as CASSLWGEGARSIDEQFF.

V and J are TRBV9 and TRBJ2-1; TRBD2 might be the D (5 bases). CDR1 and CDR2 (germline): SGDLS, YYNGEE. V was trimmed by 0 bases and J by 6 bases, leaving 13 bases between them. CDR3 length: 15 residues. The CDR3, as DNA: TGTGCCAGCAGCGTAGCTACTTCAAGCGGCAATGAGCAGTTCTTC. As protein: CASSVATSSGNEQFF.

A remark on this clone: The sample contains more than one DNA sequence encoding this CDR3. The chain links TRBV28 to TRBJ2-7, with D maybe TRBD2 (6 bases). CDR1 and CDR2 (germline): MDHEN, SYDVKM. This CDR3 has 14 amino acids. Trimming cost V 1 base and J 3 bases, with 10 bases left between them. CDR3 protein: CASSLSGTGYEQYF. CDR3 bases: TGTGCCAGCAGTTTATCAGGGACTGGCTACGAGCAGTACTTC.

The V gene is TRBV4-2, the J gene TRBJ1-5; a possible D gene is TRBD1 (5 bases). Germline-derived CDR1 and CDR2 are LGHNA and YNFKEQ. The CDR3 contains 14 residues. The V gene lost 0 bases and the J gene lost 6 bases, with 9 bases spanning the gap. Here the CDR3 reads CASSQDRGTQPQHF. CDR3 coding DNA: TGTGCCAGCAGCCAAGATCGGGGGACTCAGCCCCAGCATTTT.

CDR3 nucleotides: TGTGCCAGCAGCAAAGGGGCGGGCCTCACAGATAAGCAGTATTTT. Its protein product is CASSKGAGLTDKQYF. J is TRBJ2-3 and V is TRBV21-1; the table gives TRBD2 as D, unverified against the DNA. TRBV21-1 is labeled a pseudogene. The CDR3 is 15 residues long.

This rearrangement joins TRBV27 to TRBJ1-4; 8 nucleotides line up with TRBD1. V dropped 4 bases and J dropped 5; count of bases not matched to a gene: 6. Per germline, CDR1 MNHEY and CDR2 SMNVEV (reference sequence). The CDR3 extends over 15 amino acids. The chain's CDR3 is CASSSRTGINEKLFF. Here the CDR3 DNA reads TGTGCCAGCAGTTCAAGGACAGGGATAAATGAAAAACTGTTTTTT. Variable domain in full (rest from reference TRBV27 and TRBJ1-4): EAQVTQNPRYLITVTGKKLTVTCSQNMNHEYMSWYRQDPGLGLRQIYYSMNVEVTDKGDVPEGYKVSRKEKRNFPLILESPSPNQTSLYFCASSSRTGINEKLFFGSGTQLSVL.

V and J are TRBV5-1 and TRBJ1-1, with TRBD1 matching over 9 bases. Unmatched junction bases numbered 3, after V lost 3 bases and J lost 0 bases. This CDR3 region has 15 residues. CDR1 and CDR2 from the germline V gene are SGHRS and YFSETQ. The CDR3 region is CASSWTGDLNTEAFF. CDR3 bases: TGCGCCAGCAGCTGGACAGGGGACCTGAACACTGAAGCTTTCTTT.

This chain joins TRBV7-2 and TRBJ1-2; D ambiguous. There are 15 residues in the CDR3. The germline V gene has CDR1 SGHTA and CDR2 FQGNSA. V gave up 4 bases and J gave up 5 bases, with 17 bases separating them. The CDR3 nucleotides read TGTGCCAGCAGCTCCCTCAGCCGGGGTGGGTATGGCTACACCTTC. This encodes CASSSLSRGGYGYTF.

This chain connects TRBV10-3 to TRBJ2-6; tentatively, D is TRBD2 (7 bases). Deletions cut 6 bases from V and 0 bases from J, with 12 bases between. The CDR3 has 16 residues. The germline gives CDR1 ENHRY, CDR2 SYGVKD. The CDR3 region is CAISAGASSGANVLTF. CDR3 nucleotides: TGTGCCATCAGCGCGGGGGCCTCCTCTGGGGCCAACGTCCTGACTTTC.

The J gene is TRBJ2-1, the V gene TRBV29-1; D is undetermined. Germline V gene lookup returns CDR1 SQVTM and CDR2 ANQGSEA. Trimming removed 5 bases from V and 2 bases from J, with 10 bases in between. The CDR3 is 13 residues long. This CDR3 is CSVTRRTYNEQFF. CDR3 coding DNA: TGCAGCGTTACCAGGCGTACCTACAATGAGCAGTTCTTC.